This TCR beta chain was captured by sequencing in a study of beta chain features in type 1 diabetes. Study details: Healthy donors and patients showed comparable age, gender and cell yields. General study findings and limits: Relative to healthy donors, patients appeared to have naive, central memory and Treg TCRB repertoires that were more similar.

This clone was seen a few times. The antigen is undetermined. Isolated RNA was reverse transcribed in full, so expressed TCRB transcripts were sequenced. The table came from immunoSEQ multiplex PCR; TCRdb's copy has only in-frame clones and leaves some out. The sample shows 200,000 to 250,000 clones, 25% to 30% of them seen only once. The CDR3 is 18 residues long. After removal of 4 bases from V and 0 bases from J, the junction contained 11 bases not matched to a gene. Germline values: CDR1 SGHTA, CDR2 FQGNSA. Specimen: central memory CD4+ T cells from blood. The chain employs TRBV7-2 and TRBJ2-1, with 8 nucleotides matching TRBD1. This sequence originates from a man younger than 40 in good health. The CDR3 nucleotides read TGTGCCAGCAGCTCACGACAGGGGCCCCCGAGCTCCTACAATGAGCAGTTCTTC. Encoded protein: CASSSRQGPPSSYNEQFF.